This TCR beta chain was recovered during a study of T cells after yellow fever vaccination. Template switching by 5'RACE produced TCR cDNA, adding a universal primer site and UMIs. A single record per CDR3 protein comes from TCRdb applying MiXCR to the 5' RACE reads. Of about 580,000 distinct CDR3 sequences listed, about a sixth are singletons. The CDR3 spans 18 residues. Trimming at V came to 0 bases and at J to 3 bases, leaving 10 bases not matched to a gene. Germline-derived CDR1 and CDR2 are GTSNPN and SVGIG (reference sequence). Concerning this clonotype: Antigen specificity is unknown.

Findings of the study overall: Though weaker, the secondary response peaked faster, on day 5 versus 15.

The receptor was derived from a man between 18 and 29 years old who received the YFV17D yellow fever vaccine. Sequencing was performed on PBMCs, taken less than 6 days after the first yellow fever vaccination. The chain employs TRBV30 and TRBJ2-5, with 13 positions matching TRBD2. The DNA for the CDR3 is TGTGCCTGGAGTGTCTTCGGTAGACTAGCGGGGGGAAAAGAGACCCAGTACTTC. It encodes CAWSVFGRLAGGKETQYF.